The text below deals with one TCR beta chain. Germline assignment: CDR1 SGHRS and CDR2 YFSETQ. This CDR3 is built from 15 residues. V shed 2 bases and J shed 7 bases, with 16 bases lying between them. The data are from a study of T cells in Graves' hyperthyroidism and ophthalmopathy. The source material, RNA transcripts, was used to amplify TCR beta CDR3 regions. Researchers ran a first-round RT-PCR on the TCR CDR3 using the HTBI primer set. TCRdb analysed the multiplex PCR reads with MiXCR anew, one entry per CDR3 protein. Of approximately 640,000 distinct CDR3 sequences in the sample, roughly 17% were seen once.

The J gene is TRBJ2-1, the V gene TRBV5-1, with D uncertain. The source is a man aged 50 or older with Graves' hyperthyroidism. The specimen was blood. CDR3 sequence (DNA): TGCGCCAGCAGCTTTTCGCCACTTGCAAATAATGAGCAGTTCTTC. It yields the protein CASSFSPLANNEQFF.